The 13 T cell receptor beta chains reported below all come from one sample, sequenced in a study of post-analysis software for immune sequencing data. The library was made from cDNA and included unique molecular identifiers. TCRdb re-called the PCR reads through MiXCR, storing one row per CDR3 protein. Of roughly 650,000 distinct CDR3 sequences listed, around 60% were seen once; the top ten hold roughly 10%. These receptors' antigens are unknown. Study-wide results and caveats: Higher frequency in patients than in controls was seen for roughly five TRBV segments, with TRBV5-6, TRBV5-1 and TRBV20-1 among them.

Source material: blood. The receptors derive from a girl aged 2 to 10 with multiple sclerosis.

This clonotype came up a few times. The chain carries TRBV29-1 and TRBJ2-5; D call uncertain. The V end lost 3 bases, the J end lost 0 bases, and 14 bases lay between the germline ends. The CDR3 is 15 amino acids. The V gene's germline CDR1 is SQVTM and CDR2 ANQGSEA. The CDR3 spells CSVDGSAKYQETQYF. The CDR3 region has the DNA TGCAGCGTTGATGGTTCAGCTAAGTACCAAGAGACCCAGTACTTC.

Here the CDR3 DNA reads TGTGCCAGCAGTTTCACCGGGGAAGGCTACACCTTC. Its translation is CASSFTGEGYTF. V and J are TRBV12-3 or TRBV12-4 and TRBJ1-2; D gene unclear. V was cut by 3 bases and J by 8 bases, with 10 bases left in between. This CDR3 is built from 12 residues.

This clonotype was counted a single time. The J gene is TRBJ2-3, the V gene TRBV5-1, with D uncertain. Trimming removed 4 bases from V and 0 bases from J, with 15 bases in between. This CDR3 has 16 residues. From germline, CDR1 is SGHRS and CDR2 YFSETQ. The CDR3 is CASSPDKNPSTDTQYF. The CDR3 coding sequence is TGCGCCAGCAGCCCCGACAAAAACCCTAGCACAGATACGCAGTATTTT.

This clonotype came up many times. V usage is TRBV6-5 and J usage is TRBJ2-7; perhaps D is TRBD1 or TRBD2 (5 bases each). In germline, CDR1 is MNHEY, CDR2 SVGAGI. The CDR3 consists of 17 residues. V lost 2 bases and J lost 2, with 19 bases in between. CDR3: CASSYTSGSTGPYEQYF. As DNA, the CDR3 is TGTGCCAGCAGTTACACGAGCGGTTCGACGGGGCCCTACGAGCAGTACTTC.

V and J are TRBV29-1 and TRBJ2-7, with a possible D match to TRBD2 (6 bases). V lost 6 bases and J lost 3, with 15 bases in between. This CDR3 is 13 amino acids long. Germline V gene sequence: CDR1 SQVTM, CDR2 ANQGSEA. The CDR3 coding sequence is TGCAGCGTGAGGCCGGGACTCCTCTACGAGCAGTACTTC. Translated: CSVRPGLLYEQYF.

This clonotype was found a few times. The chain couples TRBV20-1 to TRBJ2-1; tentatively, D is TRBD1 (6 bases). The germline V gene encodes CDR1 DFQATT and CDR2 SNEGSKA (reference sequence). V was shortened by 5 bases and J by 4 bases, with 18 bases between the two germline ends. The CDR3 runs 15 residues. The CDR3 DNA is TGCAGTGCTCGAACCCCCGGGACACCTTACAATGAGCAGTTCTTC. Encoded protein: CSARTPGTPYNEQFF.

The chain uses TRBV6-5 and TRBJ2-3; TRBD2 matches at 10 bases. This CDR3 has 15 residues. CDR1 and CDR2 (germline): MNHEY, SVGAGI. The J segment lost 5 bases and the V segment lost 5 bases, leaving 7 bases of the junction unmatched. CDR3 sequence: CASSPTSGIGDTQYF. The CDR3 DNA reads TGTGCCAGCAGTCCTACTAGCGGGATCGGAGATACGCAGTATTTT.

This clonotype has just a few counts. J is TRBJ2-2 and V is TRBV6-6; unclear D gene. CDR1 and CDR2 (germline): MNHNY, SVGAGI (reference sequence). V shed 0 bases and J shed 7 bases, with 6 bases lying between them. This CDR3 is 13 amino acids long. CDR3 protein: CASSYSISGELFF. The CDR3 DNA sequence: TGTGCCAGCAGTTACTCGATTAGCGGGGAGCTGTTTTTT.

The chain is built from TRBV6-5 and TRBJ1-5, with 7 bases matching TRBD1. Germline CDR1 is MNHEY and CDR2 is SVGAGI. V shed 6 bases and J 6 bases; nucleotides not matched to a gene: 8. The CDR3 runs 14 residues. CDR3 coding DNA: TGTGCCAGCAGCCCTTTAGGGACAGTTCAGCCCCAGCATTTT. It codes for CASSPLGTVQPQHF.

The CDR3 coding sequence is TGCAGTGCCACGAGGACTAGCGACTACAATGAGCAGTACTTC. The encoded protein is CSATRTSDYNEQYF. The V and J genes are TRBV20-1 and TRBJ2-1; 9 bases are shared with TRBD2. The end of the DNA fits TRBJ2-7 better, so the J call may be wrong. Germline CDR1 reads DFQATT; CDR2 reads SNEGSKA (reference sequence). This CDR3 contains 14 residues.

This sequence joins TRBV5-6 and TRBJ1-4; D is unresolved. V lost 3 bases and J lost 0, with 9 bases in between. CDR1 and CDR2 from the germline V gene are SGHDT and YYEEEE. This CDR3 comprises 15 residues. CDR3 in DNA: TGTGCCAGCAGCTCCCGACTATCAACTAATGAAAAACTGTTTTTT. Translating gives CASSSRLSTNEKLFF.

The chain carries TRBV4-2 and TRBJ2-1; D might be TRBD2 (6 bases). This CDR3 region has 15 residues. V was clipped by 3 bases and J by 4 bases, with 13 bases between them. Germline CDR1 LGHNA, CDR2 YNFKEQ. CDR3 in DNA: TGTGCCAGCAGCCACGTGCTAGCGCTATACAATGAGCAGTTCTTC. Its protein product is CASSHVLALYNEQFF.

V is TRBV3-1 and J is TRBJ2-1; weak D call: TRBD1 (5 bases). Germline V lookup: CDR1 LGHDT, CDR2 YNNKEL (reference sequence). The V end was cut by 1 base, the J end by 2 bases, with 12 bases between. This CDR3 has 16 residues. The DNA of the CDR3 is TGTGCCAGCAGCCAAGGGGGTCCAGGGCCCTACAATGAGCAGTTCTTC. Translated: CASSQGGPGPYNEQFF.